This passage covers 23 T cell receptor beta chains from one sample sequenced in a study of CD8 T cell repertoires and HIV-1 epitope variants. Produced via immunoSEQ multiplex PCR; TCRdb's table is partial and in-frame only. The data hold a few thousand clones, with under 80% observed a single time. No cognate antigen is known for these TCRs. Sequences were obtained from cultured CD8+ T cells derived from PBMCs. The receptors come from a male donor with HIV.

This clone was counted a few times. The chain couples TRBV7-8 to TRBJ2-7; possible D gene TRBD1, 6 bases. Per germline, CDR1 SGHVS and CDR2 FQNEAQ. The CDR3 contains 14 residues. Trimming shortened V by 4 bases and J by 1 base, and 11 bases separated the two germline ends. This CDR3 reads CASSSGVRSYEQYF. CDR3 in DNA: TGTGCCAGCAGCTCAGGGGTGAGATCCTACGAGCAGTACTTC.

The chain carries TRBV6-5 and TRBJ2-1, with D possibly TRBD1 on 6 matching bases. The CDR3 consists of 13 residues. The germline gives CDR1 MNHEY, CDR2 SVGAGI. Trimming shortened V by 2 bases and J by 10 bases, and 12 bases separated the two germline ends. Here the CDR3 reads CASSYVDSREQFF. Here the CDR3 DNA reads TGTGCCAGCAGTTACGTGGACAGCCGGGAGCAGTTCTTC.

This clone was detected only once. The rearrangement joins TRBV19 to TRBJ2-1; no definite D call. V lost 7 bases, J lost 0 bases, and 16 bases lay in between. This CDR3 comprises 16 residues. Germline V gene sequence: CDR1 LNHDA, CDR2 SQIVND (reference sequence). The CDR3 here is CASTPSTYSSYNEQFF. CDR3 nucleotide sequence: TGTGCCAGTACCCCGTCGACCTATAGCTCCTACAATGAGCAGTTCTTC.

The chain employs TRBV9 and TRBJ2-3; a possible D gene is TRBD2 (6 bases). V was trimmed by 0 bases and J by 0 bases, leaving 11 bases between them. The CDR3 loop spans 16 amino acids. Germline CDR1 reads SGDLS; CDR2 reads YYNGEE. The CDR3 sequence: CASSVGGGRSTDTQYF. As DNA, the CDR3 is TGTGCCAGCAGCGTAGGTGGAGGGAGGAGCACAGATACGCAGTATTTT.

This clone was found a few times. This chain connects TRBV4-2 to TRBJ1-2; D is ambiguous. V lost 0 bases to trimming and J lost 4 bases, with 15 bases between them. The CDR3 extends over 16 amino acids. CDR1 and CDR2 from the germline V gene are LGHNA and YNFKEQ. The CDR3 here is CASSQEVGNRVYGYTF. The DNA of the CDR3 is TGTGCCAGCAGCCAAGAGGTCGGGAACAGAGTCTATGGCTACACCTTC.

This clone rates as medium-sized. The rearrangement uses TRBV28 and TRBJ2-7; D is perhaps TRBD1 (6 bases). This CDR3 has 13 amino acids. The germline V gene has CDR1 MDHEN and CDR2 SYDVKM. With 6 bases removed from V and 3 bases from J, the gap between germline ends came to 12 bases. The CDR3 sequence: CASSPPDSYEQYF. The CDR3 nucleotides are TGTGCCAGCAGCCCCCCGGACAGCTACGAGCAGTACTTC.

The V and J genes are TRBV4-1 and TRBJ2-1, with no clear D. Trimming stripped 1 base from V and 0 bases from J, with 4 bases between. CDR1 is MGHRA, CDR2 YSYEKL, per germline. The CDR3 loop spans 14 amino acids. The chain's CDR3 is CASSQASSYNEQFF. The CDR3 nucleotides are TGCGCCAGCAGCCAAGCGAGCTCCTACAATGAGCAGTTCTTC.

The CDR3 nucleotides read TGCAGCGTCACCGAGACAGGGGACCTCCGAGAGACCCAGTACTTC. Translating it yields CSVTETGDLRETQYF. The chain has TRBV29-1 and TRBJ2-5, with 8 nucleotides matching TRBD1. Germline values: CDR1 SQVTM, CDR2 ANQGSEA. The J segment lost 4 bases and the V segment lost 6 bases, leaving 13 bases of the junction unmatched. This CDR3 spans 15 amino acids.

This rearrangement joins TRBV7-3 to TRBJ2-2; D is possibly TRBD1 (6 bases). Germline CDR1 and CDR2: SGHTA and FQGTGA. The CDR3 extends over 13 amino acids. Trimming took off 5 bases at V and 6 bases at J, with 10 bases between the two ends. The DNA of the CDR3 is TGTGCCAGCAGCCGAACAGGGTCCGGGGAGCTGTTTTTT. As protein: CASSRTGSGELFF.

By its share, this clone is large. CDR3 nucleotide sequence: TGTGCCAGCAGTGAACTTCCACAAGACCTAGACTATGGCTACACCTTC. This sequence encodes CASSELPQDLDYGYTF. This chain joins TRBV6-1 and TRBJ1-2, with D uncertain. The germline V gene encodes CDR1 MNHNS and CDR2 SASEGT. Trimming took off 2 bases at V and 3 bases at J, with 16 bases between the two ends. This CDR3 contains 16 residues.

The chain recombines TRBV10-2 with TRBJ1-5; maybe TRBD1 (5 bases). CDR3 length equals 14 residues. With 6 bases removed from V and 1 base from J, the gap between germline ends came to 10 bases. Germline V gene data show CDR1 as WSHSY and CDR2 as SAAADI. The CDR3 region has the DNA TGCGCCAGCAGGGGGGGGGAGAGCAATCAGCCCCAGCATTTT. This codes for CASRGGESNQPQHF.

The chain links TRBV28 to TRBJ1-4; 8 nucleotides match TRBD1. The CDR3 is made up of 13 amino acids. Per the germline V gene, CDR1 is MDHEN and CDR2 is SYDVKM. V shed 9 bases and J 7 bases; nucleotides not matched to a gene: 7. CDR3 bases: TGTGCCAGTGGGCAGGGGGCGAGTGAAAAACTGTTTTTT. This gives the protein CASGQGASEKLFF.

This clone was seen a handful of times. This rearrangement joins TRBV7-9 to TRBJ1-5; D is undetermined. The CDR3 contains 13 residues. Germline CDR1 and CDR2: SEHNR and FQNEAQ (reference sequence). V was trimmed by 1 base and J by 3 bases, leaving 4 bases between them. The CDR3 reads CASSLEVNQPQHF. For the CDR3, the DNA is TGTGCCAGCAGCTTAGAGGTCAATCAGCCCCAGCATTTT. The whole variable domain, filled in from reference TRBV7-9 and TRBJ1-5, reads DTGVSQNPRHKITKRGQNVTFRCDPISEHNRLYWYRQTLGQGPEFLTYFQNEAQLEKSRLLSDRFSAERPKGSFSTLEIQRTEQGDSAMYLCASSLEVNQPQHFGDGTRLSIL.

This sequence joins TRBV12-5 and TRBJ1-2; D may be TRBD1 (5 bases). This CDR3 contains 17 residues. V was shortened by 0 bases and J by 2 bases, with 16 bases between the two germline ends. Germline lookup yields CDR1 LGHNT and CDR2 FRNRAP. This CDR3 is CASGLVLGQGGNYGYTF. The CDR3 coding sequence is TGTGCTAGTGGTTTGGTTTTAGGTCAGGGAGGAAACTATGGCTACACCTTC.

The chain links TRBV7-9 to TRBJ1-4; D remains ambiguous. The germline V gene has CDR1 SEHNR and CDR2 FQNEAQ (reference sequence). CDR3 length equals 16 residues. Trimming removed 2 bases at V and 2 bases at J, with 12 bases between. CDR3 loop: CASSLRAGATNEKLFF. The CDR3 coding sequence is TGTGCCAGCAGCTTACGAGCGGGCGCGACTAATGAAAAACTGTTTTTT.

This rearrangement joins TRBV5-1 to TRBJ2-2; 9 bases are shared with TRBD1. The germline gives CDR1 SGHRS, CDR2 YFSETQ. The CDR3 contains 17 residues. The trim removed 0 bases at V and 6 bases at J, leaving 9 bases unmatched. CDR3 amino acids: CASSLAQDRGRAGELFF. The DNA of the CDR3 is TGCGCCAGCAGCTTGGCCCAGGACAGGGGTCGAGCCGGGGAGCTGTTTTTT.

This clone was picked up a small number of times. The V and J genes are TRBV7-9 and TRBJ1-5, with 7 bases that match TRBD1. Germline V gene data show CDR1 as SEHNR and CDR2 as FQNEAQ (reference sequence). V dropped 1 base and J dropped 0; count of bases not matched to a gene: 6. The CDR3 consists of 17 residues. The CDR3 loop is CASSLGTGSYSNQPQHF. The CDR3, as DNA: TGTGCCAGCAGCTTAGGGACAGGATCCTATAGCAATCAGCCCCAGCATTTT.

This clone was seen more than once but under ten times. This rearrangement joins TRBV19 to TRBJ2-1; 11 bases match TRBD2. V was clipped by 8 bases and J by 7 bases; unmatched bases: 4. Germline V CDR1 and CDR2: LNHDA, SQIVND (reference sequence). This CDR3 region has 13 residues. The CDR3 loop is CASDSGRANEQFF. The CDR3 DNA follows: TGTGCCAGTGATAGCGGGAGGGCAAATGAGCAGTTCTTC.

The V gene is TRBV7-2, the J gene TRBJ2-5; 11 bases agree with TRBD2. This CDR3 region has 16 residues. Losses at the gene ends were 5 bases for V and 5 bases for J; bases not matched to a gene: 10. Per germline, CDR1 SGHTA and CDR2 FQGNSA. This CDR3 reads CASSVLAGETEETQYF. In DNA, the CDR3 is TGTGCCAGCAGCGTACTAGCGGGGGAGACGGAGGAGACCCAGTACTTC.

DNA for the CDR3: TGCAGCGTTGTTACTTCCAGCTCCTACGAGCAGTACTTC. Its protein product is CSVVTSSSYEQYF. The rearrangement links TRBV29-1 to TRBJ2-7; D is ambiguous. The CDR3 has 13 amino acids. Germline CDR1 and CDR2: SQVTM and ANQGSEA. V lost 4 bases, J lost 0 bases, and 10 bases lay in between.

V and J are TRBV25-1 and TRBJ2-2, with D perhaps matching TRBD2 (6 bases). The CDR3 is made up of 16 amino acids. V lost 2 bases to trimming and J lost 1 base, with 11 bases between them. Per germline, CDR1 MGHDK and CDR2 SYGVNS. CDR3 DNA: TGTGCCAGCAGTGAAGTGGGACTGCAGAACACCGGGGAGCTGTTTTTT. Protein product: CASSEVGLQNTGELFF.

This clone is termed large. The rearrangement uses TRBV15 and TRBJ1-1; D not resolved. Looked up from germline, CDR1 is LNHNV and CDR2 is YYDKDF (reference sequence). The CDR3 totals 15 residues. Trimming took 0 bases from V and 2 from J, leaving 10 bases between them. CDR3 DNA: TGTGCCACCAGCAGAGATAGGGCGCCAAACACTGAAGCTTTCTTT. This encodes CATSRDRAPNTEAFF. The full variable domain, its missing parts supplied by reference TRBV15 and TRBJ1-1, is DAMVIQNPRYQVTQFGKPVTLSCSQTLNHNVMYWYQQKSSQAPKLLFHYYDKDFNNEADTPDNFQSRRPNTSFCFLDIRSPGLGDTAMYLCATSRDRAPNTEAFFGQGTRLTVV.

This clone occurred a few times. The V gene is TRBV4-3, the J gene TRBJ2-7, with 9 bases matching TRBD1. With 3 bases clipped from V and 1 base from J, the junction kept 7 bases outside the gene matches. The CDR3 has 16 amino acids. CDR1 is LGHNA and CDR2 is YSLEER in the germline V gene. The CDR3: CASSHSGTGQSYEQYF. The CDR3 DNA reads TGCGCCAGCAGCCACTCCGGGACAGGGCAGTCCTACGAGCAGTACTTC.